The source of this T cell receptor beta chain is a study of cytomegalovirus exposure and HLA in healthy donors. Study background: Approximately 180 million T cells yielded approximately 100 million unique TCR beta sequences, as an earlier analysis found.

Whereas donors were nominally healthy upon sampling, unrecorded immune exposures were probable. It was with 60 Vbeta and 13 Jbeta primers that the PCR ran. Only in-frame clones appear in the TCRdb table, and some are missing; sequencing was by immunoSEQ multiplex PCR. The sample includes about 120,000 clones, roughly 70% of them seen just once. Trimming took 9 bases from V and 10 from J, leaving 12 bases between them. Germline loops: CDR1 SNHLY, CDR2 FYNNEI. The CDR3 length is 11 residues. This chain joins TRBV2 and TRBJ1-4; the D is unclear. Sequencing used PBMCs. This TCR was sampled from a young man in good health and CMV-seronegative. The DNA of the CDR3 is TGTGCCAGTTCACAGCGGTCAAAACTGTTTTTT. Translating gives CASSQRSKLFF.